This T cell receptor (beta chain) appears in the sequencing data of a study of TIL therapy for anti-PD-1-resistant metastatic lung cancer. Indicated time point: pre-treatment sample, taken before nivolumab and TIL therapy. This was the immunoSEQ v3 assay. Profiled with immunoSEQ multiplex PCR; TCRdb holds only in-frame clones, not every one. The sample carries some 60,000 clones, over 70% recorded once. CDR3 length equals 14 residues. Germline CDR1 and CDR2: SQVTM and ANQGSEA. Trimming removed 4 bases from V and 7 bases from J; junction bases left unmatched: 8. This receptor was obtained from a person aged 25 to 79 with non-small cell lung cancer. The chain couples TRBV29-1 to TRBJ2-2; 8 nucleotides line up with TRBD2. The sample was blood, taken at baseline. DNA of the CDR3: TGCAGCGTTGGGGGGCGGGAGGCAGGCGGGGAGCTGTTTTTT. It codes for CSVGGREAGGELFF.